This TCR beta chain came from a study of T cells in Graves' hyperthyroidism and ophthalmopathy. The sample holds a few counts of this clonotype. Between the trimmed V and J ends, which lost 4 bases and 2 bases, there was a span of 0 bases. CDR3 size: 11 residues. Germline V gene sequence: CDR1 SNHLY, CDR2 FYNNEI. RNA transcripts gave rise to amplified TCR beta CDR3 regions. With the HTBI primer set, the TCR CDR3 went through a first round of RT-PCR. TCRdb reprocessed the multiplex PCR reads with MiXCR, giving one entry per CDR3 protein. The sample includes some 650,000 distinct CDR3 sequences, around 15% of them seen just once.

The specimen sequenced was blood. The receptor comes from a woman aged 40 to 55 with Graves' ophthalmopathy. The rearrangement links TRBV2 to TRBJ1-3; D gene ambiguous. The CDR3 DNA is TGTGCCAGCAGTGCTGGAAACACCATATATTTT. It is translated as CASSAGNTIYF.